One sample yielded the 30 T cell receptor beta chains listed below, sequenced in a study of graft-versus-host responses after intestinal transplantation (dated by TCRdb to the early 2020s). The library was made by the immunoSEQ multiplex PCR assay. Here the immuneACCESS table is served through TCRdb, limited to in-frame sequences with V and J called. Missing clones are a known gap in these copies; in checked studies unresolved V genes cover under half, and the rest lacks a known reason. The sample table records over 85,000 clones; about nine tenths of these occur just once. Of the sample, approximately 0.18% is held by the ten largest clones. Their target antigens are unknown. This specimen's time point label, interpreted: cells obtained before transplantation from donor or recipient. The material sequenced was unstimulated CD4+ T cells sorted from spleen or lymph node cells, taken before transplant. All receptors come from a human donor who was the organ donor for an intestinal transplant.

The chain employs TRBV7-2 and TRBJ1-2; TRBD1 might be the D (5 bases). V was clipped by 4 bases and J by 4 bases, with 13 bases between them. CDR3 length equals 14 residues. The germline V gene has CDR1 SGHTA and CDR2 FQGNSA. CDR3 sequence reads: CASSWVDSFYGYTF. CDR3 sequence (DNA): TGTGCCAGCAGCTGGGTAGACAGTTTCTATGGCTACACCTTC.

This clone was recorded once. This chain joins TRBV6-4 and TRBJ1-5; weak D call: TRBD1 (6 bases). Trimming cost V 6 bases and J 6 bases, with 21 bases left between them. Germline CDR1 reads MRHNA; CDR2 reads SNTAGT. The CDR3 loop spans 16 amino acids. In DNA, the CDR3 is TGTGCCAGCAGACCTCGTCTGACAGGACGAGGTCAGCCCCAGCATTTT. Translated, it gives CASRPRLTGRGQPQHF.

The V call is TRBV7-9, the J call TRBJ2-1; D gene unclear. Trimming pared 5 bases from V and 4 bases from J, leaving 18 bases between. This CDR3 region has 16 residues. Germline V lookup: CDR1 SEHNR, CDR2 FQNEAQ (reference sequence). The CDR3 DNA reads as TGTGCCAGCAGCCCAGCCGGGTCCCTATTTTACAATGAGCAGTTCTTC. It translates to CASSPAGSLFYNEQFF.

The chain uses TRBV7-8 and TRBJ2-2; a weak D match, TRBD2 (5 bases). The CDR3 extends over 12 amino acids. Germline lookup yields CDR1 SGHVS and CDR2 FQNEAQ. The ends were cut back, 5 bases at V and 9 bases at J, with 10 bases in the middle. This chain's CDR3 is CASSPGVRELFF. The DNA of the CDR3 is TGTGCCAGCAGCCCCGGGGTGAGGGAGCTGTTTTTT.

The chain couples TRBV27 to TRBJ2-7; 7 nucleotides line up with TRBD1. The V gene's germline CDR1 is MNHEY and CDR2 SMNVEV (reference sequence). The CDR3 runs to 16 residues. V lost 1 base and J lost 2; bases outside the gene matches: 8. The CDR3 nucleotides are TGTGCCAGCAGTTTATGGGCAGGGGGTGCCACCTACGAGCAGTACTTC. The encoded protein is CASSLWAGGATYEQYF.

The V gene is TRBV7-2, the J gene TRBJ1-5; D call uncertain. V was cut by 4 bases and J by 4 bases, with 8 bases left in between. This CDR3 spans 13 amino acids. CDR1 is SGHTA and CDR2 is FQGNSA in the germline V gene. This chain's CDR3 is CASSSRANQPQHF. The DNA of the CDR3 is TGTGCCAGCAGCTCGAGAGCAAATCAGCCCCAGCATTTT. Drawing the rest from reference TRBV7-2 and TRBJ1-5, the complete variable domain is GAGVSQSPSNKVTEKGKDVELRCDPISGHTALYWYRQSLGQGLEFLIYFQGNSAPDKSGLPSDRFSAERTGGSVSTLTIQRTQQEDSAVYLCASSSRANQPQHFGDGTRLSIL.

This chain links TRBV4-3 with TRBJ1-1; no firm D call. CDR1 is LGHNA, CDR2 YSLEER, per germline. V lost 4 bases and J 6 bases, leaving 12 bases between the germline ends. The CDR3 consists of 13 residues. CDR3 bases: TGCGCCAGCAGCCTAAAGTGGCTGTCTGAAGCTTTCTTT. This encodes CASSLKWLSEAFF.

This clone was picked up a small number of times. The chain is built from TRBV6-1 and TRBJ2-7, with a tentative D call TRBD2 (6 bases). V was shortened by 2 bases and J by 2 bases, with 13 bases between the two germline ends. This CDR3 has 15 residues. CDR1 MNHNS and CDR2 SASEGT come from the germline V gene. DNA of the CDR3: TGTGCCAGCAGTGAATGGGGGGACGGGACCTACGAGCAGTACTTC. This sequence encodes CASSEWGDGTYEQYF.

The V and J genes are TRBV5-6 and TRBJ2-2; D remains unclear. CDR3 length equals 16 residues. Germline CDR1 SGHDT, CDR2 YYEEEE. The ends were cut back, 2 bases at V and 0 bases at J, with 11 bases in the middle. In nucleotides, the CDR3 is TGTGCCAGCAGCTTCTTAGCTCCTCCGAACACCGGGGAGCTGTTTTTT. It specifies CASSFLAPPNTGELFF.

The V call is TRBV27, the J call TRBJ2-3; perhaps TRBD1 as D (6 bases). This CDR3 has 15 residues. Looked up from germline, CDR1 is MNHEY and CDR2 is SMNVEV (reference sequence). Trimming took 5 bases from V and 0 from J, leaving 12 bases between them. The CDR3 loop reads CASSLGQPSTDTQYF. The CDR3 DNA reads as TGTGCCAGCAGTCTAGGACAGCCTAGCACAGATACGCAGTATTTT.

This sequence joins TRBV18 and TRBJ1-2; the D is unclear. Trimming cost V 3 bases and J 8 bases, with 13 bases left between them. The length of the CDR3 is 13 residues. Per germline, CDR1 KGHSH and CDR2 LQKENI. Here the CDR3 reads CASSPAEPQGYTF. The CDR3 nucleotides are TGTGCCAGCTCACCGGCGGAGCCTCAGGGCTACACCTTC.

This chain connects TRBV18 to TRBJ2-4; TRBD2 matches at 10 bases. Germline values: CDR1 KGHSH, CDR2 LQKENI. Trimming removed 6 bases from V and 0 bases from J; junction bases left unmatched: 8. The CDR3 runs 17 residues. The CDR3 loop reads CASSPLPSGGAKNIQYF. The CDR3 DNA reads TGTGCCAGCTCCCCCTTACCTAGCGGGGGAGCCAAAAACATTCAGTACTTC.

This chain joins TRBV7-9 and TRBJ2-5; 7 nucleotides agree with TRBD2. This CDR3 has 16 amino acids. After removal of 6 bases from V and 5 bases from J, the junction contained 15 bases not matched to a gene. Germline V CDR1 and CDR2: SEHNR, FQNEAQ (reference sequence). The CDR3 loop is CASRLTGRGVVETQYF. The CDR3 bases are TGTGCCAGCAGACTTACGGGACGGGGGGTAGTGGAGACCCAGTACTTC.

The chain uses TRBV9 and TRBJ2-7, with 10 bases matching TRBD2. This CDR3 has 16 residues. CDR1 is SGDLS and CDR2 is YYNGEE in the germline V gene. The V segment lost 4 bases and the J segment 6 bases; nucleotides outside the gene matches: 13. CDR3 residues: CASSPLDRTSGVEQYF. CDR3 coding DNA: TGTGCCAGCAGCCCCCTGGACCGGACTAGCGGAGTCGAGCAGTACTTC.

This clone was recorded only once. The V gene is TRBV6-6, the J gene TRBJ2-1; the match to TRBD2 covers 7 bases. The CDR3 has 14 residues. The J segment lost 2 bases and the V segment lost 7 bases, leaving 5 bases of the junction unmatched. CDR1 and CDR2 from the germline V gene are MNHNY and SVGAGI (reference sequence). The CDR3 nucleotides read TGTGCCAGCACCGCCGCGGGGGCCTACAATGAGCAGTTCTTC. This encodes CASTAAGAYNEQFF.

A word on this clone: At one boundary the junction diverges from the germline segment, which might be a read error. V usage is TRBV5-5 and J usage is TRBJ2-5, with 7 bases identical to TRBD2. CDR3 size: 15 residues. CDR1 and CDR2 (germline): SGHKS, YYEKEE (reference sequence). CDR3: CASGLGGGFQETQYF. In DNA form, the CDR3 reads TGTGCCAGCGGCTTGGGCGGGGGATTCCAAGAGACCCAGTACTTC.

This clone has just one count. The gene calls are TRBV5-1 and TRBJ2-3; no clear D gene. The V gene's germline CDR1 is SGHRS and CDR2 YFSETQ. The CDR3 runs 13 residues. V lost 3 bases to trimming and J lost 4 bases, with 9 bases between them. The CDR3 coding sequence is TGCGCCAGCAGCTGGCGCCAGGCAGATACGCAGTATTTT. This codes for CASSWRQADTQYF.

The chain uses TRBV4-3 and TRBJ1-2; perhaps TRBD1 as D (5 bases). The CDR3 is 15 amino acids. The V end lost 3 bases, the J end lost 7 bases, and 18 bases lay between the germline ends. Germline V CDR1 and CDR2: LGHNA, YSLEER. The CDR3 nucleotides are TGCGCCAGCAGCCATCCAGGGATAAAAACGGGTGGCTACACCTTC. Translation gives CASSHPGIKTGGYTF.

This rearrangement joins TRBV5-1 to TRBJ1-1; tentative D call: TRBD1 (6 bases). The CDR3 sequence is 14 residues long. CDR1 is SGHRS, CDR2 YFSETQ, per germline. Between the trimmed V and J ends, which lost 3 bases and 1 base, there was a span of 10 bases. This CDR3 is CASSSGQPNTEAFF. CDR3 nucleotides: TGCGCCAGCAGCTCGGGACAACCGAACACTGAAGCTTTCTTT. The full variable domain, its missing parts supplied by reference TRBV5-1 and TRBJ1-1, is KAGVTQTPRYLIKTRGQQVTLSCSPISGHRSVSWYQQTPGQGLQFLFEYFSETQRNKGNFPGRFSGRQFSNSRSEMNVSTLELGDSALYLCASSSGQPNTEAFFGQGTRLTVV.

The J gene is TRBJ2-3, the V gene TRBV4-2, with 7 bases fitting TRBD2. With 3 bases clipped from V and 1 base from J, the junction kept 7 bases outside the gene matches. CDR1 and CDR2 (germline): LGHNA, YNFKEQ. The CDR3 consists of 16 residues. This chain's CDR3 is CASSQGGSSRTDTQYF. The CDR3 nucleotides read TGTGCCAGCAGCCAGGGAGGGTCGAGCCGCACAGATACGCAGTATTTT.

The chain combines TRBV9 with TRBJ1-3; unclear D gene. CDR1 is SGDLS and CDR2 is YYNGEE in the germline V gene. This CDR3 has 19 amino acids. Trimming removed 0 bases at V and 0 bases at J, with 19 bases between. Here the CDR3 reads CASSVAPGSYSDSGNTIYF. The CDR3 DNA is TGTGCCAGCAGCGTAGCTCCGGGATCCTACTCCGACTCTGGAAACACCATATATTTT.

CDR3 protein: CASSSGQVRERAQHF. The CDR3 nucleotides read TGTGCCAGCAGCTCCGGACAGGTCCGGGAACGGGCCCAGCATTTT. The chain is built from TRBV5-5 and TRBJ1-5, with 7 bases matching TRBD1. With 3 bases clipped from V and 11 bases from J, the junction kept 14 bases outside the gene matches. Germline loops: CDR1 SGHKS, CDR2 YYEKEE (reference sequence). The CDR3 runs to 15 residues.

This rearrangement joins TRBV6-6 to TRBJ2-6; D is uncertain. CDR3 size: 14 residues. V was shortened by 7 bases and J by 2 bases, with 9 bases between the two germline ends. The germline CDR1 and CDR2 sequences are MNHNY and SVGAGI (reference sequence). CDR3 DNA: TGTGCCAGCACCCGAGGAACTGGGGCCAACGTCCTGACTTTC. Its translation is CASTRGTGANVLTF.

The V call is TRBV7-2, the J call TRBJ2-1; D is unresolved. V gave up 6 bases and J gave up 10 bases, with 19 bases separating them. The CDR3 has 14 residues. The germline V gene encodes CDR1 SGHTA and CDR2 FQGNSA. DNA for the CDR3: TGTGCCAGCAGGCACGCTCAGTTGGCGCGGGAGCAGTTCTTC. It specifies CASRHAQLAREQFF.

This chain connects TRBV5-1 to TRBJ1-1; 7 bases agree with TRBD1. This CDR3 comprises 14 residues. CDR1 and CDR2 from the germline V gene are SGHRS and YFSETQ. V dropped 2 bases and J dropped 1; count of bases not matched to a gene: 2. CDR3 region: CASSFGTENTEAFF. CDR3 DNA: TGCGCCAGCAGCTTCGGGACAGAGAACACTGAAGCTTTCTTT.

The chain links TRBV4-2 to TRBJ1-6; possibly TRBD1 for D (6 bases). The germline V gene encodes CDR1 LGHNA and CDR2 YNFKEQ. The V end lost 4 bases, the J end lost 7 bases, and 20 bases lay between the germline ends. The length of the CDR3 is 17 residues. For the CDR3, the DNA is TGTGCCAGCAGCCCCCATGAAGGGGGTAGAAAAAATTCACCCCTCCACTTT. It yields the protein CASSPHEGGRKNSPLHF.

J is TRBJ1-6 and V is TRBV7-9; TRBD1 might be the D (5 bases). Per the germline V gene, CDR1 is SEHNR and CDR2 is FQNEAQ (reference sequence). This CDR3 is 17 amino acids long. V lost 2 bases, J lost 7 bases, and 18 bases lay in between. CDR3 sequence reads: CASSLSWGRRGNSPLHF. As DNA, the CDR3 is TGTGCCAGCAGCTTATCTTGGGGGAGGCGGGGAAATTCACCCCTCCACTTT.

This rearrangement joins TRBV4-3 to TRBJ2-4; 12 bases fit TRBD1. Per germline, CDR1 LGHNA and CDR2 YSLEER. The CDR3 totals 17 residues. Unmatched junction bases numbered 9, after V lost 0 bases and J lost 9 bases. This chain's CDR3 is CASSQDLWDRGRGIQYF. CDR3 bases: TGCGCCAGCAGCCAAGATCTTTGGGACAGGGGGCGAGGCATTCAGTACTTC.

V is TRBV4-3 and J is TRBJ2-2, with TRBD2 matching 10 bases. V dropped 4 bases and J dropped 4; count of bases not matched to a gene: 6. This CDR3 contains 16 residues. Germline CDR1 is LGHNA and CDR2 is YSLEER. The CDR3 bases are TGCGCCAGCAGCCTCAGCGGGGGGGTCGGCACCGGGGAGCTGTTTTTT. Translation gives CASSLSGGVGTGELFF.

Notes on this clone: Compared with germline, one end of the junction differs, possibly owing to a read error. The rearrangement joins TRBV11-2 to TRBJ2-7; D is perhaps TRBD2 (5 bases). Germline V CDR1 and CDR2: SGHAT, FQNNGV. CDR3 length equals 15 residues. The CDR3 coding sequence is TGTGCCAGCAGCCTAGATGGCGGGTCCCCCTACGAGCAGTACTTC. This translates into CASSLDGGSPYEQYF. Full variable domain (outside the CDR3, taken from reference TRBV11-2 and TRBJ2-7): EAGVAQSPRYKIIEKRQSVAFWCNPISGHATLYWYQQILGQGPKLLIQFQNNGVVDDSQLPKDRFSAERLKGVDSTLKIQPAKLEDSAVYLCASSLDGGSPYEQYFGPGTRLTVT.